This T cell receptor (beta chain) is drawn from a study of T cell changes during pregnancy in multiple sclerosis. V lost 10 bases, J lost 1 base, and 4 bases stayed unmatched. CDR1 is ENHRY, CDR2 SYGVKD, per germline. The CDR3 totals 13 residues. TCRdb's copy holds only in-frame clones and misses some; the assay was immunoSEQ multiplex PCR. The table lists about 130,000 clones, about 96% of them singletons. The TCR sequence derives from a female donor with multiple sclerosis, enrolled in a pregnancy study. The sample in question was peripheral blood, obtained after pregnancy. J is TRBJ2-7 and V is TRBV10-3; 10 bases map to TRBD1. Here the CDR3 DNA reads TGTGCCACCGGACAGGGGGGGTCCTACGAGCAGTACTTC. This encodes CATGQGGSYEQYF.